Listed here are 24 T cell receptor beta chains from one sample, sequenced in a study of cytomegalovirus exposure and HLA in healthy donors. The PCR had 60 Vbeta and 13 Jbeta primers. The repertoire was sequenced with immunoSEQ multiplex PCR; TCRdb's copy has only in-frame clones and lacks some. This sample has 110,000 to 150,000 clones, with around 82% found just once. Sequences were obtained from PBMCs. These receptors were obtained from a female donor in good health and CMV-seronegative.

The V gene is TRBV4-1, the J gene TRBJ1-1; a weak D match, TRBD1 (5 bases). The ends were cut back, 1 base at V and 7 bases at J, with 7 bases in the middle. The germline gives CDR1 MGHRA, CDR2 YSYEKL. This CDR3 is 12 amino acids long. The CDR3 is CASSQGQREAFF. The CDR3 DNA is TGCGCCAGCAGCCAAGGACAGCGTGAAGCTTTCTTT.

CDR3 protein: CASSLAAEGRETQYF. Here the CDR3 DNA reads TGCGCCAGCAGCTTGGCCGCTGAGGGGAGGGAGACCCAGTACTTC. This chain links TRBV5-1 with TRBJ2-5; D may be TRBD2 (6 bases). Germline V gives CDR1 SGHRS, CDR2 YFSETQ. This CDR3 is 15 amino acids long. V lost 0 bases, J lost 5 bases, and 14 bases lay in between.

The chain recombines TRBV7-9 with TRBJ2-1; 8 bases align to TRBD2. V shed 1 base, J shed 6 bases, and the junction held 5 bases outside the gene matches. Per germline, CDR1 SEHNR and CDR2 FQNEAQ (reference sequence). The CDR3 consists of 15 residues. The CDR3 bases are TGTGCCAGCAGCTTAGGAGCGGGAGAGGGCAATGAGCAGTTCTTC. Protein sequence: CASSLGAGEGNEQFF.

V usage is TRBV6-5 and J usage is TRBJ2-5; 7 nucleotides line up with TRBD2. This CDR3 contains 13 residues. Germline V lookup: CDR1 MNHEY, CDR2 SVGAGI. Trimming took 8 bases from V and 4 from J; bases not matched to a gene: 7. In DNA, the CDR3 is TGTGCCAGCTGGCGGGGCGGGAGAGAGACCCAGTACTTC. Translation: CASWRGGRETQYF.

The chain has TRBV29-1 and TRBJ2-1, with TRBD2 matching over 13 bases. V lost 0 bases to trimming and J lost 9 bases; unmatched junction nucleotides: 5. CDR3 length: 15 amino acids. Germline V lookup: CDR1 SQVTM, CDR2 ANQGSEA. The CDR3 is CSVEDWTSGRGEQFF. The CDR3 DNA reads TGCAGCGTTGAAGATTGGACTAGCGGGAGAGGTGAGCAGTTCTTC.

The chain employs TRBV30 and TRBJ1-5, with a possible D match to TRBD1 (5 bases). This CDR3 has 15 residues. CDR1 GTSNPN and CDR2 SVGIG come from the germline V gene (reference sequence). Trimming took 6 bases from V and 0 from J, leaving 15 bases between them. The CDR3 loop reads CACKGRGNSNQPQHF. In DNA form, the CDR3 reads TGTGCCTGTAAAGGGAGGGGAAATAGCAATCAGCCCCAGCATTTT.

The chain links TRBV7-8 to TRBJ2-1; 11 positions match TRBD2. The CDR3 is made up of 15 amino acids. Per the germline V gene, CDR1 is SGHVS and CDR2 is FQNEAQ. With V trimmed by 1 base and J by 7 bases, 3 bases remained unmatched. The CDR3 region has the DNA TGTGCCAGCAGCTTAGTACTAGCGGGAGTAAATGAGCAGTTCTTC. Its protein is CASSLVLAGVNEQFF. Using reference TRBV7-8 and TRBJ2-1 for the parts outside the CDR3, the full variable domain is GAGVSQSPRYKVAKRGQDVALRCDPISGHVSLFWYQQALGQGPEFLTYFQNEAQLDKSGLPSDRFFAERPEGSVSTLKIQRTQQEDSAVYLCASSLVLAGVNEQFFGPGTRLTVL.

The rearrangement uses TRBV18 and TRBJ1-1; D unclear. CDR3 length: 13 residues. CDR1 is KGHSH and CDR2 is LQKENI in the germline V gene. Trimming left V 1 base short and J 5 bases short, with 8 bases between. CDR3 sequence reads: CASSPRRLTEAFF. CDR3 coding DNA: TGTGCCAGCTCACCACGTAGATTGACTGAAGCTTTCTTT.

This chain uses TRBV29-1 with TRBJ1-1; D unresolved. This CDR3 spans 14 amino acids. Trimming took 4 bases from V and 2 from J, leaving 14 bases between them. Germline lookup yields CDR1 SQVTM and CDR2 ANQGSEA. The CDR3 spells CSVVRDNSNTEAFF. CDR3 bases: TGCAGCGTTGTGCGAGACAACTCAAACACTGAAGCTTTCTTT.

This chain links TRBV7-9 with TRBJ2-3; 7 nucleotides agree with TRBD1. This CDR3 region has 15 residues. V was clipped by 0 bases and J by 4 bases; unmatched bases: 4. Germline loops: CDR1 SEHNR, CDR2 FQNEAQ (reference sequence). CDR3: CASSLAGQSADTQYF. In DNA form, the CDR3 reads TGTGCCAGCAGCTTAGCGGGACAGAGCGCAGATACGCAGTATTTT. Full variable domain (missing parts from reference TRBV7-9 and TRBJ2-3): DTGVSQNPRHKITKRGQNVTFRCDPISEHNRLYWYRQTLGQGPEFLTYFQNEAQLEKSRLLSDRFSAERPKGSFSTLEIQRTEQGDSAMYLCASSLAGQSADTQYFGPGTRLTVL.

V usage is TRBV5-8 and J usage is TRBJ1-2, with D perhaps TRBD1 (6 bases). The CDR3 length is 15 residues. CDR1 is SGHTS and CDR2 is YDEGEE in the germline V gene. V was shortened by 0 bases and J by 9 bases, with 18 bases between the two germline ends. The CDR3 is CASSLEQGGGRSYTF. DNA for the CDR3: TGTGCCAGCAGCTTGGAACAGGGTGGCGGCAGAAGCTACACCTTC.

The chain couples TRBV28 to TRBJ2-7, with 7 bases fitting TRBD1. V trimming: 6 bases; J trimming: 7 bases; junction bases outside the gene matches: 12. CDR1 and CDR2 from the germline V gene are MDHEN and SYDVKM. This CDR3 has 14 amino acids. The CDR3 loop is CASSRRTGDGEQYF. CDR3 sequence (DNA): TGTGCCAGCAGCCGACGGACAGGCGACGGGGAGCAGTACTTC.

The CDR3 protein is CASSAHRGLAARRGTQYF. In nucleotides, the CDR3 is TGTGCCAGCAGCGCCCACCGGGGACTAGCAGCGAGACGAGGGACCCAGTACTTC. The V call is TRBV5-4, the J call TRBJ2-5; 9 nucleotides agree with TRBD2. V shed 4 bases and J 7 bases; nucleotides not matched to a gene: 20. The CDR3 runs to 18 residues. From germline, CDR1 is SGHNT and CDR2 YYREEE (reference sequence).

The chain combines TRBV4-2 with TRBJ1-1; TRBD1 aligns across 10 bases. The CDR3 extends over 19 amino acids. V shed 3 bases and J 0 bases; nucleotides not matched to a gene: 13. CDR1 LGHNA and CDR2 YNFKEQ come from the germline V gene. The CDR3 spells CASSQAGTGVQSMNTEAFF. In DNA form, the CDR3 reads TGTGCCAGCAGCCAGGCCGGGACAGGGGTACAAAGTATGAACACTGAAGCTTTCTTT.

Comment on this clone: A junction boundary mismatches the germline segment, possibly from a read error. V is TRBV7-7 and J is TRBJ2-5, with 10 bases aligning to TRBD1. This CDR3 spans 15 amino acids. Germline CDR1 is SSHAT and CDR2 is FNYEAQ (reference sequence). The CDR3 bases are TGTGCTAGCAGCCGAGGGACAGGGGCCCAAGAGACCCAGTACTTC. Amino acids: CASSRGTGAQETQYF.

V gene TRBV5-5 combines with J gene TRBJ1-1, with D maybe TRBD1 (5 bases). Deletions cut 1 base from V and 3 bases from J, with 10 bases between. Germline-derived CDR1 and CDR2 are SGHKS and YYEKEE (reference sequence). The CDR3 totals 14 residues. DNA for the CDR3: TGTGCCAGCAGCTTGAGGTTCAGGGACACTGAAGCTTTCTTT. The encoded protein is CASSLRFRDTEAFF. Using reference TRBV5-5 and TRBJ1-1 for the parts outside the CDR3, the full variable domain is DAGVTQSPTHLIKTRGQQVTLRCSPISGHKSVSWYQQVLGQGPQFIFQYYEKEERGRGNFPDRFSARQFPNYSSELNVNALLLGDSALYLCASSLRFRDTEAFFGQGTRLTVV.

The DNA for the CDR3 is TGTGCCAGCGCCAGAACCTACGAGCAGTACTTC. Encoded protein: CASARTYEQYF. The chain recombines TRBV28 with TRBJ2-7; D is unresolved. V was trimmed by 8 bases and J by 2 bases, leaving 7 bases between them. This CDR3 contains 11 residues. In germline, CDR1 is MDHEN, CDR2 SYDVKM.

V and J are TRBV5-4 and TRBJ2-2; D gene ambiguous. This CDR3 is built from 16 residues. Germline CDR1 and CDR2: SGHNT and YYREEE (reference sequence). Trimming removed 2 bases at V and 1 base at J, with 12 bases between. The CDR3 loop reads CASSFPGSRNTGELFF. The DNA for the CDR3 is TGTGCCAGCAGCTTTCCAGGATCTCGGAACACCGGGGAGCTGTTTTTT.

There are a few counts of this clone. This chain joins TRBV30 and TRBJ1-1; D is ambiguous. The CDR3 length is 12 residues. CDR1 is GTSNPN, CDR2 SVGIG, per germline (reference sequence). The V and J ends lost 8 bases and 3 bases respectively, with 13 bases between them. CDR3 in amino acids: CAGVGGYTEAFF. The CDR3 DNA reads TGTGCCGGAGTTGGCGGGTACACTGAAGCTTTCTTT.

CDR3 bases: TGTGCCTGGCGGGTAGGGGGTACGGACACCTTC. Translated, it gives CAWRVGGTDTF. This chain links TRBV30 with TRBJ1-2, with a tentative D call TRBD1 (6 bases). Between the trimmed V and J ends, which lost 5 bases and 12 bases, there was a span of 16 bases. Germline lookup yields CDR1 GTSNPN and CDR2 SVGIG (reference sequence). This CDR3 region has 11 residues.

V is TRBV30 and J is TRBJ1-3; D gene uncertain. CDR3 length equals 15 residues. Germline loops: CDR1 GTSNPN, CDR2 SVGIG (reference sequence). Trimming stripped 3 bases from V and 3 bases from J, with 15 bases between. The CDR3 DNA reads TGTGCCTGGAGCATCCCCAGGAGGAATGGAAACACCATATATTTT. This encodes CAWSIPRRNGNTIYF.

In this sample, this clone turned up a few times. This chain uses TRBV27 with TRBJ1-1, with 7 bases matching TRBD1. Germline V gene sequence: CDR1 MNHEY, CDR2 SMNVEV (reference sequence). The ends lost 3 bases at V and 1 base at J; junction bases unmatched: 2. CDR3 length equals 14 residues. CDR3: CASSLNRGNTEAFF. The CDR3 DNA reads TGTGCCAGCAGTTTGAACAGGGGGAACACTGAAGCTTTCTTT.

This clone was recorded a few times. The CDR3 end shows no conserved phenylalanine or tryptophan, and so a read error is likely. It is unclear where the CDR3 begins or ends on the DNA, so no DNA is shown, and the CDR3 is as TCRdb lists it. Here the CDR3 reads CASSPPPLSV. The chain is built from TRBV7-9 and TRBJ1-5. The CDR3 numbers 10 amino acids, ends counted. Germline-derived CDR1 and CDR2 are SEHNR and FQNEAQ (reference sequence).

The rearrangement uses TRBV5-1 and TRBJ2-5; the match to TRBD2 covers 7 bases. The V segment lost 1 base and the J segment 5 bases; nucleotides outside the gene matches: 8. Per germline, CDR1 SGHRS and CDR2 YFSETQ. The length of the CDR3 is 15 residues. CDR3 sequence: CASSLSGGGRETQYF. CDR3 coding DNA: TGCGCCAGCAGCTTGTCGGGGGGAGGACGGGAGACCCAGTACTTC.